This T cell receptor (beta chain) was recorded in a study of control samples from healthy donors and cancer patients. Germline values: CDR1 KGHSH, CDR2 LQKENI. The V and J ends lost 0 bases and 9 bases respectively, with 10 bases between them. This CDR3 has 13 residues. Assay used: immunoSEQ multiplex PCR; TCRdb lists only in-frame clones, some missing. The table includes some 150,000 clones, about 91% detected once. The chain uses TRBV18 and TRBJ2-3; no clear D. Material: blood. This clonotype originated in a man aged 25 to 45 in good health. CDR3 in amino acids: CASSPPSIETQYF. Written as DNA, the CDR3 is TGTGCCAGCTCACCACCGTCGATAGAAACGCAGTATTTT.